This T cell receptor (beta chain) comes out of a study of OX40 agonist ivuxolimab in advanced cancers. Generated by immunoSEQ multiplex PCR, the TCRdb table keeps only in-frame clones and is missing some. The sample consists of roughly 15,000 clones, around 93% of them appearing once. This CDR3 contains 14 residues. The germline CDR1 and CDR2 sequences are MNHEY and SVGAGI. V lost 5 bases, J lost 3 bases, and 6 bases stayed unmatched. Autoimmune disease history or systemic immunosuppression was exclusionary. The sequencing here drew on CD4+ or CD8+ T cells sorted from blood, taken in a trial of the OX40 agonist ivuxolimab. This chain uses TRBV6-5 with TRBJ2-7, with 8 bases identical to TRBD1. This TCR derives from an adult with an advanced solid tumor such as melanoma, head and neck, liver or kidney cancer. The CDR3 nucleotides read TGTGCCAGCAGTCCCGGGACAGGAGACTACGAGCAGTACTTC. Protein sequence: CASSPGTGDYEQYF.